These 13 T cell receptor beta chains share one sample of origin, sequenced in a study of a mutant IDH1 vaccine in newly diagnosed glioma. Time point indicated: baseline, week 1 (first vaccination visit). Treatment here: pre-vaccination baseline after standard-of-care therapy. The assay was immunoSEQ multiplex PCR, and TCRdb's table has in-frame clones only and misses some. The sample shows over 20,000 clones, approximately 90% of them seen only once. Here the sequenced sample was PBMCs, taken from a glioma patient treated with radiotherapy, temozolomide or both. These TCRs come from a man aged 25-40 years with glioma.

This CDR3 reads CASEHPLGTSGLYEQYF. CDR3 sequence (DNA): TGTGCCAGCGAGCACCCGCTCGGGACTAGCGGACTGTACGAGCAGTACTTC. The rearrangement uses TRBV7-9 and TRBJ2-7; TRBD2 agrees at 11 bases. This CDR3 comprises 17 residues. Trimming took 8 bases from V and 4 from J; bases not matched to a gene: 16. Germline V lookup: CDR1 SEHNR, CDR2 FQNEAQ (reference sequence).

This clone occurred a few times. CDR3 sequence reads: CASSFGRENTEAFF. CDR3 in DNA: TGTGCCAGCAGTTTCGGCCGGGAGAACACTGAAGCTTTCTTT. This chain uses TRBV6-5 with TRBJ1-1; D gene unclear. This CDR3 has 14 amino acids. Trimming left V 4 bases short and J 1 base short, with 10 bases between. Germline CDR1 reads MNHEY; CDR2 reads SVGAGI.

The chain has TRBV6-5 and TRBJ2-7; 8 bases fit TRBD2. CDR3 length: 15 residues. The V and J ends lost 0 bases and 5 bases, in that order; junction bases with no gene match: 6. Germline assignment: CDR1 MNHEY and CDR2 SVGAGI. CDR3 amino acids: CASSYSGTRGNEQYF. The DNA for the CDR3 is TGTGCCAGCAGTTACTCTGGGACTAGGGGGAACGAGCAGTACTTC.

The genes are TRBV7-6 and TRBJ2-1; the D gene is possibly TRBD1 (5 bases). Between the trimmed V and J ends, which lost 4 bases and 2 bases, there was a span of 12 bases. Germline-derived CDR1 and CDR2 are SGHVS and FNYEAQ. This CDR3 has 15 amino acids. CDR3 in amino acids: CASSSPWGPYNEQFF. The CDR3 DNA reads TGTGCCAGCAGCTCCCCGTGGGGCCCCTACAATGAGCAGTTCTTC.

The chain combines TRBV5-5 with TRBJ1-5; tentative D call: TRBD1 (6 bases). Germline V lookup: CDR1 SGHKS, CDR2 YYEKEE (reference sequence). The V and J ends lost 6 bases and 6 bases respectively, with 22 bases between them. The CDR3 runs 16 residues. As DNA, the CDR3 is TGTGCCAGCACCCTTGGAGGCCAGGGGCAAGGTCAGCCCCAGCATTTT. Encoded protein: CASTLGGQGQGQPQHF.

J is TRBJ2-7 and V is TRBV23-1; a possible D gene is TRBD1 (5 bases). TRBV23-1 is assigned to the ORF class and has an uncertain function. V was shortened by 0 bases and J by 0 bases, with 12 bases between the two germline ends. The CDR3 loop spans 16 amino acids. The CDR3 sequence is CASSQSGRVLSYEQYF. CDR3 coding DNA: TGCGCCAGCAGTCAATCGGGCAGGGTCCTCTCCTACGAGCAGTACTTC.

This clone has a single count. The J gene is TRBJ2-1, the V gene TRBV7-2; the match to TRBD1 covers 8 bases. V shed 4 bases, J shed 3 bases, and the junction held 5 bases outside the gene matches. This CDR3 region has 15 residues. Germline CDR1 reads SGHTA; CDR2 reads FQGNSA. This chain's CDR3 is CASSSDRGLYNEQFF. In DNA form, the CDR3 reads TGTGCCAGCAGCTCCGACAGGGGCCTCTACAATGAGCAGTTCTTC.

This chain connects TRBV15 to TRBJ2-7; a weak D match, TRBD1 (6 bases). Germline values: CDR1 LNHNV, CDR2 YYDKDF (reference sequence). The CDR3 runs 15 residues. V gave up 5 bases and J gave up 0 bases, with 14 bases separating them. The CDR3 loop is CATSRNRVSSYEQYF. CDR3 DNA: TGTGCCACCAGCCGGAACAGGGTGAGCTCCTACGAGCAGTACTTC. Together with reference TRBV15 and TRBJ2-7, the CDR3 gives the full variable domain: DAMVIQNPRYQVTQFGKPVTLSCSQTLNHNVMYWYQQKSSQAPKLLFHYYDKDFNNEADTPDNFQSRRPNTSFCFLDIRSPGLGDTAMYLCATSRNRVSSYEQYFGPGTRLTVT.

The CDR3 sequence: CAWSVQGSGANVLTF. The CDR3 DNA reads TGTGCCTGGAGTGTCCAGGGGAGCGGGGCCAACGTCCTGACTTTC. The chain combines TRBV30 with TRBJ2-6; maybe TRBD1 (6 bases). This CDR3 has 15 residues. Trimming removed 0 bases from V and 4 bases from J, with 10 bases in between. Germline V lookup: CDR1 GTSNPN, CDR2 SVGIG (reference sequence).

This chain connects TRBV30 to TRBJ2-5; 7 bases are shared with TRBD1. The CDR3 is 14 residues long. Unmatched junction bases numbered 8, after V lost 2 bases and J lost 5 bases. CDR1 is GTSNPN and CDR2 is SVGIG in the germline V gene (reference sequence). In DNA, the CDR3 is TGTGCCTGGAGTTTCGACAGGGTCAGGGAGACCCAGTACTTC. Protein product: CAWSFDRVRETQYF.

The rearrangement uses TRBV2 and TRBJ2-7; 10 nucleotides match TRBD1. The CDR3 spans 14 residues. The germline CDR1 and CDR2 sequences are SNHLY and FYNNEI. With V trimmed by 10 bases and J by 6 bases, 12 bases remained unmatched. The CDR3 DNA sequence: TGTGCCACCTACCAGGACAGGGGGAGAGTCGAGCAGTACTTC. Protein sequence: CATYQDRGRVEQYF.

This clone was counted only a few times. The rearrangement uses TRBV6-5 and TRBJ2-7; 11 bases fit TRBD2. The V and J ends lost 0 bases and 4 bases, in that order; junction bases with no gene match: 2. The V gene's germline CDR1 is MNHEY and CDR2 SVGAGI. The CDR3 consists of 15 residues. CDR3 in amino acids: CASSYSWTSGYEQYF. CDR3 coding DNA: TGTGCCAGCAGTTACTCGTGGACTAGCGGGTACGAGCAGTACTTC.

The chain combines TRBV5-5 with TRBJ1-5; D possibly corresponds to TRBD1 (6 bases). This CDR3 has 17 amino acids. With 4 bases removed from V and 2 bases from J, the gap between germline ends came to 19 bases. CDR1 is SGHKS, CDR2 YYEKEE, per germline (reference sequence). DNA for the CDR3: TGTGCCAGCAGCGAGAGACGGACAGTTATAGGCAATCAGCCCCAGCATTTT. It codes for CASSERRTVIGNQPQHF.